A selection of T cell receptor beta chains follows, all from one sample in a study of blood T cell repertoires in COVID-19. Produced via immunoSEQ multiplex PCR; TCRdb's table is partial and in-frame only. Among 100,000 to 150,000 clones listed, around 74% were seen once. Sequencing used peripheral blood. The receptors were gathered from an elderly man with COVID-19, enrolled during active disease. Both conserved end residues are part of each CDR3.

V gene	J gene	CDR3 protein
TRBV27	TRBJ2-7	CASSLTSGIYEQYF
TRBV27	TRBJ2-5	CASSADSFQETQYF
TRBV19	TRBJ2-5	CASSGQTGDGETQYF
TRBV12-3/TRBV12-4	TRBJ1-2	CASSEGFMRGYTF
TRBV6-1	TRBJ1-6	CASSERDSKINSPLHF
TRBV7-8	TRBJ2-1	CASSHDGTNNEQFF
TRBV5-1	TRBJ2-5	CASSQDRGYQETQYF
TRBV7-2	TRBJ2-7	CASSPRGGSSYEQYF
TRBV2	TRBJ2-7	CASSPTEQYF
TRBV7-9	TRBJ1-5	CASSPTDNQPQHF
TRBV30	TRBJ1-6	CAWSPRDSPLHF
TRBV28	TRBJ2-6	CASRAAGPIRGANVLTF
TRBV28	TRBJ2-5	CASSLPPGLAGTQETQYF
TRBV6-6	TRBJ2-5	CASSRGLAGGFGQETQYF
TRBV12-3/TRBV12-4	TRBJ2-3	CASSVYSTDTQYF
TRBV18	TRBJ2-2	CASSPGSYTGELFF
TRBV29-1	TRBJ2-2	CSVTRGRNTGELFF
TRBV29-1	TRBJ2-3	CSVVRREGTDTQYF
TRBV4-2	TRBJ1-4	CASSQDGGTVLTNEKLFF
TRBV7-6	TRBJ2-3	CASSLRDSSTDTQYF
TRBV9	TRBJ2-2	CASSVDGADTGELFF
TRBV4-1	TRBJ1-3	CASSLFGTAEGNTIYF
TRBV6-1	TRBJ2-1	CASSDPSYNEQFF
TRBV24-1	TRBJ2-2	CATSDPRGLTGELFF
TRBV27	TRBJ2-3	CASSYSGGRPSTDTQYF
TRBV5-1	TRBJ2-7	CASSLSAGANYEQYF
TRBV5-8	TRBJ2-3	CASSGLAGGPTDTQYF
TRBV19	TRBJ2-5	CASSFLAGGVETQYF
TRBV25-1	TRBJ2-7	CASSESRGNEQYF
TRBV12-5	TRBJ2-7	CASGLRRGSSYEQYF
TRBV9	TRBJ2-5	CASSVGRQETQYF
TRBV2	TRBJ1-1	CASSEAGRVGTEAFF
TRBV19	TRBJ2-2	CASRSLAAVGELFF
TRBV4-1	TRBJ2-1	CASREAGRRVNEQFF
TRBV2	TRBJ1-2	CASSGGSTRGRDYGYTF
TRBV18	TRBJ2-2	CASSPRGRDRGSIANTGELFF
TRBV5-1	TRBJ2-7	CASRKTGAYEQYF
TRBV12-3/TRBV12-4	TRBJ1-2	CASSPRGYGYTF